The 18 T cell receptor beta chains given below trace back to one sample, sequenced in a study of shared clonotypes between healthy human individuals. The repertoire was sequenced with immunoSEQ multiplex PCR; TCRdb's copy has only in-frame clones and lacks some. Of 2 million or so clones in the sample, approximately 94% were seen once. The naive CD8 subset, CD45RO-negative cells positively selected for CCR7, excluded terminally differentiated effector memory CD45RA+ cells. The sample comprised naive CD8+ T cells sorted from blood. These receptors came from a man aged 18 to 35 in good health.

The V call is TRBV28, the J call TRBJ2-5, with D tentatively TRBD1 or TRBD2 (6 bases each). The V end lost 1 base, the J end lost 4 bases, and 19 bases lay between the germline ends. This CDR3 is built from 17 residues. The germline V gene has CDR1 MDHEN and CDR2 SYDVKM. The CDR3 nucleotides read TGTGCCAGCAGTTTATCCCTCGAAAGGGGGGTAGGAGAGACCCAGTACTTC. Encoded protein: CASSLSLERGVGETQYF.

The rearrangement links TRBV4-1 to TRBJ2-7, with D perhaps given as TRBD1 or TRBD2 (5 bases each). The CDR3 loop spans 16 amino acids. The germline CDR1 and CDR2 sequences are MGHRA and YSYEKL. V lost 2 bases and J 1 base, leaving 15 bases between the germline ends. As DNA, the CDR3 is TGCGCCAGCAGCCAACCCCGGGACGGGATGTCCTACGAGCAGTACTTC. As protein: CASSQPRDGMSYEQYF.

This chain uses TRBV7-2 with TRBJ2-1; 8 bases fit TRBD2. V was clipped by 3 bases and J by 5 bases; unmatched bases: 3. This CDR3 is 14 amino acids long. Germline V gives CDR1 SGHTA, CDR2 FQGNSA. CDR3 residues: CASSLLAGHNEQFF. CDR3 nucleotides: TGTGCCAGCAGCTTGTTAGCGGGGCACAATGAGCAGTTCTTC.

As regards this clone: Just one base apart from a much larger clone, this may be a read error. This CDR3 is also generated by other DNA sequences in the sample. The V and J genes are TRBV7-8 and TRBJ2-2; D not certain. Germline V lookup: CDR1 SGHVS, CDR2 FQNEAQ. The CDR3 runs to 13 residues. Trimming pared 1 base from V and 2 bases from J, leaving 2 bases between. Written as DNA, the CDR3 is TGTGCCAGCAGCTTAGGCAACACCGGGGAGCTGTTTTTT. It is translated as CASSLGNTGELFF.

This clone was seen a few times. V gene TRBV4-1 combines with J gene TRBJ1-2, with D unclear. This CDR3 region has 13 residues. The germline V gene has CDR1 MGHRA and CDR2 YSYEKL. V gave up 1 base and J gave up 4 bases, with 7 bases separating them. The CDR3 DNA reads TGCGCCAGCAGCCAAGTCCCAGCCTATGGCTACACCTTC. Protein: CASSQVPAYGYTF.

The J gene is TRBJ2-1, the V gene TRBV4-3; D might be TRBD2 (6 bases). The CDR3 sequence is 16 residues long. CDR1 is LGHNA, CDR2 YSLEER, per germline. V was pared by 6 bases and J by 0 bases, with 15 bases between. The CDR3 sequence: CASRPADGGSYNEQFF. For the CDR3, the DNA is TGCGCCAGCAGGCCAGCGGACGGGGGCTCCTACAATGAGCAGTTCTTC.

Concerning this clone: This sample also contains other DNA sequences that code for the same CDR3. The J gene is TRBJ2-1, the V gene TRBV6-5; D is possibly TRBD2 (6 bases). The germline V gene has CDR1 MNHEY and CDR2 SVGAGI. The CDR3 is 14 amino acids. Trimming removed 2 bases at V and 3 bases at J, with 8 bases between. The CDR3 spells CASSYTGDYNEQFF. CDR3 nucleotide sequence: TGTGCCAGCAGTTACACGGGGGACTACAATGAGCAGTTCTTC.

The gene calls are TRBV6-5 and TRBJ2-3, with TRBD2 matching over 11 bases. CDR1 and CDR2 from the germline V gene are MNHEY and SVGAGI. The trim removed 4 bases at V and 2 bases at J, leaving 2 bases unmatched. The CDR3 runs to 15 residues. CDR3 nucleotides: TGTGCCAGCAGTTTAGCGGGGGGGGACACAGATACGCAGTATTTT. Amino acids: CASSLAGGDTDTQYF.

This clone was counted a single time. The genes are TRBV12-5 and TRBJ2-5, with a tentative D call TRBD2 (5 bases). This CDR3 is 13 amino acids long. The germline gives CDR1 LGHNT, CDR2 FRNRAP. Trimming pared 3 bases from V and 5 bases from J, leaving 10 bases between. The CDR3 DNA sequence: TGTGCTAGTGGTTTCCAGAGGGTGGAGACCCAGTACTTC. Translated, it gives CASGFQRVETQYF.

The rearrangement joins TRBV4-3 to TRBJ2-1; D is undetermined. Trimming left V 0 bases short and J 1 base short, with 13 bases between. Germline CDR1 reads LGHNA; CDR2 reads YSLEER. This CDR3 has 17 residues. Written as DNA, the CDR3 is TGCGCCAGCAGCCAAGAGCCCCCCTGGGTATCCTACAATGAGCAGTTCTTC. This encodes CASSQEPPWVSYNEQFF.

Concerning this clone: Other DNA sequences in this sample translate to the same CDR3. The CDR3 reads CASSVLSTDTQYF. DNA of the CDR3: TGTGCCAGCAGCGTCCTTAGCACAGATACGCAGTATTTT. This chain uses TRBV9 with TRBJ2-3; D unclear. Deletions cut 2 bases from V and 0 bases from J, with 4 bases between. Looked up from germline, CDR1 is SGDLS and CDR2 is YYNGEE. The CDR3 runs to 13 residues.

The V call is TRBV13, the J call TRBJ2-5, with D possibly TRBD2 on 6 matching bases. V lost 6 bases and J lost 2, with 13 bases in between. CDR3 size: 14 residues. Looked up from germline, CDR1 is PRHDT and CDR2 is FYEKMQ (reference sequence). The CDR3 bases are TGTGCCAGCAGTCTTCTAGCGCCTCAAGAGACCCAGTACTTC. Its translation: CASSLLAPQETQYF.

As to this clone: The same CDR3 arises from other DNA sequences in this sample as well. The chain carries TRBV28 and TRBJ2-7, with D unresolved. Germline V gene data show CDR1 as MDHEN and CDR2 as SYDVKM. The CDR3 loop spans 13 amino acids. Trimming shortened V by 7 bases and J by 0 bases, and 10 bases separated the two germline ends. The chain's CDR3 is CASNGGFSYEQYF. In DNA form, the CDR3 reads TGTGCCAGCAATGGCGGATTCTCCTACGAGCAGTACTTC.

In its sample, this clone was seen once. This chain links TRBV7-9 with TRBJ2-1, with TRBD1 matching over 11 bases. Germline CDR1 and CDR2: SEHNR and FQNEAQ (reference sequence). The ends lost 5 bases at V and 4 bases at J; junction bases unmatched: 1. The CDR3 is made up of 14 amino acids. The CDR3 here is CASSGTGGYNEQFF. In DNA, the CDR3 is TGTGCCAGCAGCGGGACAGGGGGTTACAATGAGCAGTTCTTC.

The chain couples TRBV2 to TRBJ1-5; D may be TRBD1 (5 bases). The V gene's germline CDR1 is SNHLY and CDR2 FYNNEI. V shed 1 base and J shed 8 bases, with 18 bases lying between them. CDR3 length: 16 amino acids. The CDR3 region is CASSEDLAGRQEPQHF. For the CDR3, the DNA is TGTGCCAGCAGTGAAGACTTGGCAGGGAGGCAGGAGCCCCAGCATTTT. Together with reference TRBV2 and TRBJ1-5, the CDR3 gives the full variable domain: EPEVTQTPSHQVTQMGQEVILRCVPISNHLYFYWYRQILGQKVEFLVSFYNNEISEKSEIFDDQFSVERPDGSNFTLKIRSTKLEDSAMYFCASSEDLAGRQEPQHFGDGTRLSIL.

The chain recombines TRBV5-1 with TRBJ1-2, with 7 bases fitting TRBD1. This CDR3 comprises 14 residues. The germline V gene has CDR1 SGHRS and CDR2 YFSETQ. V gave up 1 base and J gave up 6 bases; unmatched junction bases: 6. The CDR3 nucleotides are TGCGCCAGCAGCTTGCCCGGGGACAGAGATGGCTACACCTTC. It translates to CASSLPGDRDGYTF. Based on the CDR3 plus reference TRBV5-1 and TRBJ1-2, the full variable domain is KAGVTQTPRYLIKTRGQQVTLSCSPISGHRSVSWYQQTPGQGLQFLFEYFSETQRNKGNFPGRFSGRQFSNSRSEMNVSTLELGDSALYLCASSLPGDRDGYTFGSGTRLTVV.

This chain links TRBV6-1 with TRBJ1-6; tentatively, D is TRBD1 (5 bases). With 3 bases removed from V and 5 bases from J, the gap between germline ends came to 14 bases. Germline assignment: CDR1 MNHNS and CDR2 SASEGT. The CDR3 has 16 residues. CDR3 in DNA: TGTGCCAGCAGTGACGGGACGCTATGGGATAATTCACCCCTCCACTTT. It codes for CASSDGTLWDNSPLHF.

This clone was seen a single time. The chain has TRBV6-5 and TRBJ1-4, with a possible D match to TRBD1 (6 bases). With 0 bases removed from V and 3 bases from J, the gap between germline ends came to 11 bases. Looked up from germline, CDR1 is MNHEY and CDR2 is SVGAGI. CDR3 length: 16 amino acids. The CDR3 DNA reads TGTGCCAGCAGTTACTCGATGGAGGGGGCTAATGAAAAACTGTTTTTT. Protein product: CASSYSMEGANEKLFF.